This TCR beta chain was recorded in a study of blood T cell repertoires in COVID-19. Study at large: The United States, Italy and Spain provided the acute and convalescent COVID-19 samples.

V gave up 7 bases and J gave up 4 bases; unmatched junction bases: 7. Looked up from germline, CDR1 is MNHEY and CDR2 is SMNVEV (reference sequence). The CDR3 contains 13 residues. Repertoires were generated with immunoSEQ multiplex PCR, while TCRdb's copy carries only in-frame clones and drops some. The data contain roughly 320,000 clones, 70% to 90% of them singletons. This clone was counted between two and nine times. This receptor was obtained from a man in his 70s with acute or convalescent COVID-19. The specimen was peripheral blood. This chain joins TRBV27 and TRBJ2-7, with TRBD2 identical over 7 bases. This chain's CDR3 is CASMTGGGYEQYF. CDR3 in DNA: TGTGCCAGCATGACGGGGGGAGGGTACGAGCAGTACTTC.